This T cell receptor beta chain is from a study of blood T cell repertoires in COVID-19. As for the study in general: The United States, Italy and Spain were the sources of the acute and convalescent COVID-19 samples. Sample material is recorded as cDNA or gDNA derived from T cells, B-cell-depleted T cells, or PBMCs.

V dropped 5 bases and J dropped 4; count of bases not matched to a gene: 9. The CDR3 spans 16 residues. The germline CDR1 and CDR2 sequences are MNHNY and SVGAGI (reference sequence). Study processing details: Amplification of reference gene primers was used by the study to estimate nucleated cell counts. Generated by immunoSEQ multiplex PCR, the TCRdb table keeps only in-frame clones and is missing some. For V, J and clone size, that table is used; D and trimming come from the DNA. The sample holds 70,000 to 75,000 clones; about 88% are singletons and the top ten take approximately 9%. The sample comprised peripheral blood. The rearrangement links TRBV6-6 to TRBJ2-2, with TRBD1 matching 8 bases. This clonotype was obtained from a human donor in a cohort sampled during active COVID-19. CDR3 in amino acids: CASSRAGQGSTGELFF. The DNA for the CDR3 is TGTGCCAGCAGTCGAGCCGGACAGGGATCCACCGGGGAGCTGTTTTTT.